This entry lists 17 T cell receptor beta chains sequenced from one sample in a study of OX40 agonist ivuxolimab in advanced cancers. TCRdb keeps only in-frame clones here, not all; method: immunoSEQ multiplex PCR. Of around 63,000 clones in the sample, approximately 89% were seen once. The source was CD4+ or CD8+ T cells sorted from blood, collected in a trial of the OX40 agonist ivuxolimab. The receptors originated from an adult with an advanced solid tumor such as melanoma, head and neck, liver or kidney cancer.

This clone was found once. This chain joins TRBV12-5 and TRBJ2-7; 7 bases are a match to TRBD2. Looked up from germline, CDR1 is LGHNT and CDR2 is FRNRAP. CDR3 length: 14 amino acids. Trimming cost V 1 base and J 9 bases; bases outside gene matches: 9. CDR3: CASGLGSGPRGQYF. In DNA, the CDR3 is TGTGCTAGTGGTTTGGGTAGCGGGCCACGGGGGCAGTACTTC.

The chain uses TRBV6-1 and TRBJ2-1, with a tentative D call TRBD1 (5 bases). The CDR3 covers 16 residues. The germline V and J ends were trimmed by 4 bases and 3 bases, with 16 bases remaining between them. In germline, CDR1 is MNHNS, CDR2 SASEGT. CDR3 sequence reads: CASSAVQGRDYNEQFF. For the CDR3, the DNA is TGTGCCAGCAGTGCAGTTCAGGGTAGGGACTACAATGAGCAGTTCTTC.

The chain is built from TRBV30 and TRBJ1-6, with 11 bases fitting TRBD1. Germline assignment: CDR1 GTSNPN and CDR2 SVGIG (reference sequence). The J segment lost 10 bases and the V segment lost 5 bases, leaving 7 bases of the junction unmatched. The CDR3 covers 14 residues. This CDR3 reads CAWAGQGAGSPLHF. CDR3 DNA sequence: TGTGCCTGGGCCGGACAGGGGGCCGGGTCACCCCTCCACTTT. The variable domain in full, with the rest retrieved from reference TRBV30 and TRBJ1-6, is SQTIHQWPATLVQPVGSPLSLECTVEGTSNPNLYWYRQAAGRGLQLLFYSVGIGQISSEVPQNLSASRPQDRQFILSSKKLLLSDSGFYLCAWAGQGAGSPLHFGNGTRLTVT.

The chain has TRBV30 and TRBJ1-1; D may be TRBD1 (6 bases). The ends were cut back, 2 bases at V and 4 bases at J, with 11 bases in the middle. The CDR3 extends over 13 amino acids. Germline lookup yields CDR1 GTSNPN and CDR2 SVGIG (reference sequence). The CDR3 sequence is CAWSRGAATEAFF. The CDR3 coding sequence is TGTGCCTGGAGTAGGGGGGCAGCCACTGAAGCTTTCTTT.

The chain is built from TRBV4-1 and TRBJ1-2, with D possibly being TRBD1 (5 bases). Per the germline V gene, CDR1 is MGHRA and CDR2 is YSYEKL. V lost 5 bases and J lost 3, with 13 bases in between. This CDR3 is 14 amino acids long. DNA for the CDR3: TGCGCCAGCAGCTCAGGTCAGGGAGACTATGGCTACACCTTC. Residues: CASSSGQGDYGYTF.

The CDR3 nucleotides are TGTGCCTGGAGTGTGAGGGCGAACACTGAAGCTTTCTTT. The encoded protein is CAWSVRANTEAFF. The chain joins TRBV30 to TRBJ1-1, with unresolved D. Germline V gene lookup returns CDR1 GTSNPN and CDR2 SVGIG (reference sequence). The CDR3 consists of 13 residues. V lost 0 bases, J lost 1 base, and 6 bases lay in between.

This chain links TRBV21-1 with TRBJ1-6. TRBV21-1 is a recognized pseudogene. The CDR3 runs to 17 residues. In nucleotides, the CDR3 is TGTGCCAGCAGCAAATGGGAGGGAGGGCCGTATAATTCACCCCTCCACTTT. Translation gives CASSKWEGGPYNSPLHF.

This chain joins TRBV5-1 and TRBJ2-2, with 7 nucleotides matching TRBD1. The CDR3 spans 14 residues. The V gene end was trimmed by 4 bases and the J gene end by 0 bases; junction bases not matched to a gene: 0. CDR1 SGHRS and CDR2 YFSETQ come from the germline V gene. CDR3 loop: CASSGQANTGELFF. Written as DNA, the CDR3 is TGCGCCAGCAGCGGACAGGCGAACACCGGGGAGCTGTTTTTT.

The J gene is TRBJ2-7, the V gene TRBV6-1; D remains unclear. The germline V gene encodes CDR1 MNHNS and CDR2 SASEGT. The CDR3 consists of 11 residues. V was shortened by 10 bases and J by 4 bases, with 11 bases between the two germline ends. CDR3 residues: CATQFQYEQYF. In nucleotides, the CDR3 is TGTGCCACCCAATTTCAATACGAGCAGTACTTC.

The rearrangement joins TRBV7-9 to TRBJ2-7; D gene unclear. The V gene lost 5 bases and the J gene lost 3 bases, with 17 bases spanning the gap. Germline V gene lookup returns CDR1 SEHNR and CDR2 FQNEAQ (reference sequence). This CDR3 has 15 amino acids. The CDR3 DNA sequence: TGTGCCAGCAGCCCCAGGATGTCAATGGGCTACGAGCAGTACTTC. This translates into CASSPRMSMGYEQYF.

The chain uses TRBV7-9 and TRBJ2-7, with 7 bases matching TRBD1. This CDR3 is built from 14 residues. Germline trimming cut 5 bases from V and 5 bases from J; bases unmatched to any gene: 9. CDR1 and CDR2 (germline): SEHNR, FQNEAQ (reference sequence). The DNA for the CDR3 is TGTGCCAGCAGCATCCTGACAGGGAAGGACGAGCAGTACTTC. As protein: CASSILTGKDEQYF.

The rearrangement links TRBV30 to TRBJ1-2; TRBD1 matches 10 bases. CDR1 is GTSNPN, CDR2 SVGIG, per germline (reference sequence). The length of the CDR3 is 14 residues. The trim removed 2 bases at V and 8 bases at J, leaving 8 bases unmatched. CDR3 sequence (DNA): TGTGCCTGGAGTAGGGACAGGGGTACTCGAGGCTACACCTTC. Translated: CAWSRDRGTRGYTF. The full variable domain, completed using reference TRBV30 and TRBJ1-2, is SQTIHQWPATLVQPVGSPLSLECTVEGTSNPNLYWYRQAAGRGLQLLFYSVGIGQISSEVPQNLSASRPQDRQFILSSKKLLLSDSGFYLCAWSRDRGTRGYTFGSGTRLTVV.

The chain is built from TRBV12-5 and TRBJ1-3; D perhaps matches TRBD1 (5 bases). Trimming took 2 bases from V and 2 from J, leaving 7 bases between them. CDR3 length equals 14 residues. The germline V gene encodes CDR1 LGHNT and CDR2 FRNRAP. In DNA form, the CDR3 reads TGTGCTAGTGGTTTGTCCAGGGCTGGAAACACCATATATTTT. Its translation is CASGLSRAGNTIYF.

The rearrangement uses TRBV19 and TRBJ1-2, with a tentative D call TRBD1 (5 bases). This CDR3 has 13 amino acids. Germline V gives CDR1 LNHDA, CDR2 SQIVND (reference sequence). The V and J ends lost 6 bases and 7 bases respectively, with 15 bases between them. This CDR3 reads CASREGRVSGYTF. The CDR3 nucleotides are TGTGCCAGTAGAGAGGGGAGGGTGAGTGGCTACACCTTC.

A single count supports this clone. J is TRBJ2-5 and V is TRBV6-5; TRBD2 is a possible D gene (5 bases). Germline CDR1 reads MNHEY; CDR2 reads SVGAGI. The CDR3 consists of 15 residues. V gave up 0 bases and J gave up 5 bases, with 13 bases separating them. The CDR3 protein is CASSYSGRPGETQYF. Written as DNA, the CDR3 is TGTGCCAGCAGTTACTCCGGACGCCCGGGGGAGACCCAGTACTTC.

The rearrangement joins TRBV2 to TRBJ1-1; no clear D. This CDR3 is 13 amino acids long. CDR1 and CDR2 (germline): SNHLY, FYNNEI. Trimming shortened V by 7 bases and J by 1 base, and 10 bases separated the two germline ends. The CDR3 DNA reads as TGTGCCAGCACGGTTGGGCAGAACACTGAAGCTTTCTTT. Amino acid sequence: CASTVGQNTEAFF. Full variable domain (remainder filled in from reference TRBV2 and TRBJ1-1): EPEVTQTPSHQVTQMGQEVILRCVPISNHLYFYWYRQILGQKVEFLVSFYNNEISEKSEIFDDQFSVERPDGSNFTLKIRSTKLEDSAMYFCASTVGQNTEAFFGQGTRLTVV.

This sequence joins TRBV2 and TRBJ2-7; D uncertain. V lost 4 bases to trimming and J lost 3 bases, with 10 bases between them. The length of the CDR3 is 13 residues. Germline V gives CDR1 SNHLY, CDR2 FYNNEI. CDR3 protein: CASSGVGDYEQYF. The CDR3 bases are TGTGCCAGCAGTGGGGTAGGTGACTACGAGCAGTACTTC. Full variable domain (remainder filled in from reference TRBV2 and TRBJ2-7): EPEVTQTPSHQVTQMGQEVILRCVPISNHLYFYWYRQILGQKVEFLVSFYNNEISEKSEIFDDQFSVERPDGSNFTLKIRSTKLEDSAMYFCASSGVGDYEQYFGPGTRLTVT.